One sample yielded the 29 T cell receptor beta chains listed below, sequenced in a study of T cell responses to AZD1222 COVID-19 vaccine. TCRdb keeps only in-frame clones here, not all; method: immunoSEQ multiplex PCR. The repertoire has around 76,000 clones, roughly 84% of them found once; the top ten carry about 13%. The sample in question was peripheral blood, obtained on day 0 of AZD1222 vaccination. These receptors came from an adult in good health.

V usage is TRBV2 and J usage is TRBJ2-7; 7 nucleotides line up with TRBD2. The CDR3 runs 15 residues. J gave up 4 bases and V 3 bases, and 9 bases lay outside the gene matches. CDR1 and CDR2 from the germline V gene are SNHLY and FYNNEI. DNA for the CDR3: TGTGCCAGCAGTGATTTCCGGGGCGGGAGTTACGAGCAGTACTTC. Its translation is CASSDFRGGSYEQYF. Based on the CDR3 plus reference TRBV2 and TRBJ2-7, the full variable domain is EPEVTQTPSHQVTQMGQEVILRCVPISNHLYFYWYRQILGQKVEFLVSFYNNEISEKSEIFDDQFSVERPDGSNFTLKIRSTKLEDSAMYFCASSDFRGGSYEQYFGPGTRLTVT.

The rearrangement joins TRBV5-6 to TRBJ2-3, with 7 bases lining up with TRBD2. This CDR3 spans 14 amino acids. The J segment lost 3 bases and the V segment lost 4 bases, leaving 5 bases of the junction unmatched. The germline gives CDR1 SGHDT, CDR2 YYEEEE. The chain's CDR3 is CASSALANTDTQYF. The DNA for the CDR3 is TGTGCCAGCAGCGCACTAGCGAATACAGATACGCAGTATTTT.

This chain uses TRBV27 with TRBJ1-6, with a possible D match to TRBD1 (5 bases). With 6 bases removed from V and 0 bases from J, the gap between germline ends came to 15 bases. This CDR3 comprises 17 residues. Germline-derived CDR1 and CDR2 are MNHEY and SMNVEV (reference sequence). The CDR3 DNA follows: TGTGCCAGCAGCACCGAGGGACCCAGCTCCTATAATTCACCCCTCCACTTT. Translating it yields CASSTEGPSSYNSPLHF.

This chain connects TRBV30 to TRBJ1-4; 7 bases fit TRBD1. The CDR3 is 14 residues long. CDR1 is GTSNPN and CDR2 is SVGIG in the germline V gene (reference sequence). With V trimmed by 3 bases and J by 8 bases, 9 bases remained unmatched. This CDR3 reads CAWSYTGAGEKLFF. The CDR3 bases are TGTGCCTGGAGCTATACAGGGGCCGGGGAAAAACTGTTTTTT. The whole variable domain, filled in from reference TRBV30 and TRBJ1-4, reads SQTIHQWPATLVQPVGSPLSLECTVEGTSNPNLYWYRQAAGRGLQLLFYSVGIGQISSEVPQNLSASRPQDRQFILSSKKLLLSDSGFYLCAWSYTGAGEKLFFGSGTQLSVL.

The CDR3 spells CASSAHSGSDTQYF. The DNA for the CDR3 is TGTGCCAGCAGCGCCCATAGCGGATCAGATACGCAGTATTTT. The chain employs TRBV9 and TRBJ2-3; D perhaps matches TRBD2 (6 bases). There are 14 residues in the CDR3. The ends were cut back, 3 bases at V and 4 bases at J, with 12 bases in the middle. Per germline, CDR1 SGDLS and CDR2 YYNGEE.

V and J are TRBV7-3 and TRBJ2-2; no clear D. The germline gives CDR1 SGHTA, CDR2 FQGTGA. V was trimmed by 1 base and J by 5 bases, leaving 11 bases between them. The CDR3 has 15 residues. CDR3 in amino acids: CASSLNRLGTGELFF. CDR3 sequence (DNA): TGTGCCAGCAGCTTAAATCGTTTAGGGACCGGGGAGCTGTTTTTT.

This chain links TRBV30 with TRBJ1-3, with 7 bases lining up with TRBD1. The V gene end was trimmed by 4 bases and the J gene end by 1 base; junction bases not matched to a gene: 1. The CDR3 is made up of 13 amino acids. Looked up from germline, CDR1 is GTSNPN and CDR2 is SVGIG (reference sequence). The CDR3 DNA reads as TGTGCCTGGACAGGGGGATCTGGAAACACCATATATTTT. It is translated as CAWTGGSGNTIYF. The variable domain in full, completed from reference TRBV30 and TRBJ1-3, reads SQTIHQWPATLVQPVGSPLSLECTVEGTSNPNLYWYRQAAGRGLQLLFYSVGIGQISSEVPQNLSASRPQDRQFILSSKKLLLSDSGFYLCAWTGGSGNTIYFGEGSWLTVV.

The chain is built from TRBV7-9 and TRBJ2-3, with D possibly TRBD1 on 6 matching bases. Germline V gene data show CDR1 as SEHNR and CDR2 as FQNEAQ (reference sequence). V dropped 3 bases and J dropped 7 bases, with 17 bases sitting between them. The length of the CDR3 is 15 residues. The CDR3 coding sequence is TGTGCCAGCAGCTTCTTACAGGGCCTCGTTAATACGCAGTATTTT. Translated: CASSFLQGLVNTQYF.

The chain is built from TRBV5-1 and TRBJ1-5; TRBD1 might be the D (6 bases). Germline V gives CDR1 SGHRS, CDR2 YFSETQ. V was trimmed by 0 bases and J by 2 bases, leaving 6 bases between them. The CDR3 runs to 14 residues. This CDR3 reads CASSLDRGNQPQHF. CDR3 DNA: TGCGCCAGCAGCTTGGACAGGGGCAATCAGCCCCAGCATTTT.

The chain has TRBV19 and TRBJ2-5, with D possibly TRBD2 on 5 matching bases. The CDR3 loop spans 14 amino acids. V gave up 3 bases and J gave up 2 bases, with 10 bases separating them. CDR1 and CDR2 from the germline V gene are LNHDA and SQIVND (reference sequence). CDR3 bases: TGTGCCAGTAGTATCTACGGGGAACAAGAGACCCAGTACTTC. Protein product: CASSIYGEQETQYF.

The CDR3 is CASSLSGASSYNEQFF. The CDR3 region has the DNA TGTGCCAGCAGTCTTAGCGGGGCGAGCTCCTACAATGAGCAGTTCTTC. J is TRBJ2-1 and V is TRBV4-2; 8 bases agree with TRBD2. Germline assignment: CDR1 LGHNA and CDR2 YNFKEQ. CDR3 length: 16 amino acids. The V gene end was trimmed by 6 bases and the J gene end by 0 bases; junction bases not matched to a gene: 7.

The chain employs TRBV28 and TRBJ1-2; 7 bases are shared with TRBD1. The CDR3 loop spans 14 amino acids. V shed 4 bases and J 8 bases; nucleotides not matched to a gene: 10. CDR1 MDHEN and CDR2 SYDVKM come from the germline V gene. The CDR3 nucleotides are TGTGCCAGCAGTTACCTGACAGGGTCTTACGGCTACACCTTC. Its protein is CASSYLTGSYGYTF.

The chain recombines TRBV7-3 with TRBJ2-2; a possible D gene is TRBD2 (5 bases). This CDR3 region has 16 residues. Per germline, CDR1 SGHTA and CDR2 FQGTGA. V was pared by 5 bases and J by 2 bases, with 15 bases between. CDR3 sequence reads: CASSPRTFTNTGELFF. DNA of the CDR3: TGTGCCAGCAGCCCCCGGACTTTCACTAACACCGGGGAGCTGTTTTTT.

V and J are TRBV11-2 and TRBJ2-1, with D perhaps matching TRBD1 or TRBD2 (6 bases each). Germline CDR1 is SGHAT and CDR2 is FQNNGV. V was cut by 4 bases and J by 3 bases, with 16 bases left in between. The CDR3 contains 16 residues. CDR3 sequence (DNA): TGTGCCAGCAGCTCGGTTCGGGGGCCCTTCTACAATGAGCAGTTCTTC. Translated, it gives CASSSVRGPFYNEQFF. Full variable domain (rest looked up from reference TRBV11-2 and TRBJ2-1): EAGVAQSPRYKIIEKRQSVAFWCNPISGHATLYWYQQILGQGPKLLIQFQNNGVVDDSQLPKDRFSAERLKGVDSTLKIQPAKLEDSAVYLCASSSVRGPFYNEQFFGPGTRLTVL.

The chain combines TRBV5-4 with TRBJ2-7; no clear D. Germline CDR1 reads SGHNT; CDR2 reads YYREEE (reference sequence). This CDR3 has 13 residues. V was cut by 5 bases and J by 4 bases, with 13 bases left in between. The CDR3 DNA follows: TGTGCCAGCAGTGGGGATGTATTGTACGAGCAGTACTTC. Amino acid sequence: CASSGDVLYEQYF. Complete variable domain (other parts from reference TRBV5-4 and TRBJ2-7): ETGVTQSPTHLIKTRGQQVTLRCSSQSGHNTVSWYQQALGQGPQFIFQYYREEENGRGNFPPRFSGLQFPNYSSELNVNALELDDSALYLCASSGDVLYEQYFGPGTRLTVT.

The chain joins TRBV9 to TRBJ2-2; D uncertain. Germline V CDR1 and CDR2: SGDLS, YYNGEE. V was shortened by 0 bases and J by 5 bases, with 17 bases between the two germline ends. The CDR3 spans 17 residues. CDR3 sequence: CASSVEVVGHVTGELFF. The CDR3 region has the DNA TGTGCCAGCAGCGTAGAAGTGGTCGGCCATGTAACCGGGGAGCTGTTTTTT.

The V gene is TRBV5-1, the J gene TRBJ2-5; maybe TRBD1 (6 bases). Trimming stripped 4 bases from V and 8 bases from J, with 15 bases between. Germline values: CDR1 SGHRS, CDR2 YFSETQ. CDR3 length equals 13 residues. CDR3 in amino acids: CASSAGVDDTQYF. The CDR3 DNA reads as TGCGCCAGCAGCGCAGGGGTAGACGATACCCAGTACTTC.

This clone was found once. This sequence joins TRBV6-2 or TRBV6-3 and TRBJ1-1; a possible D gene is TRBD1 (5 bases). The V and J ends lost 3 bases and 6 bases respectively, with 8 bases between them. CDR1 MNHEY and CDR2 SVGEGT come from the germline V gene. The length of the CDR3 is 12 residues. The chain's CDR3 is CASSYLGPEAFF. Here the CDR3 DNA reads TGTGCCAGCAGTTATTTGGGGCCTGAAGCTTTCTTT.

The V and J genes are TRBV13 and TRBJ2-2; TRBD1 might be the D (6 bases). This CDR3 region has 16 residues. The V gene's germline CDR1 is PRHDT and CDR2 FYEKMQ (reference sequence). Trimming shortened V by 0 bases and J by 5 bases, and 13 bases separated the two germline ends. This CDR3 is CASSLGSRGATGELFF. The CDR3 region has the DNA TGTGCCAGCAGCTTAGGTAGCAGGGGCGCAACCGGGGAGCTGTTTTTT.

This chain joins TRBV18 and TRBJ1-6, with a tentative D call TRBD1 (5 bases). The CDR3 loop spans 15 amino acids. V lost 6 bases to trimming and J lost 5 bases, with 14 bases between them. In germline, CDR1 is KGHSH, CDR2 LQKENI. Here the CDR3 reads CASSSQGSNNSPLHF. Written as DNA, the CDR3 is TGTGCCAGCTCTTCCCAGGGATCCAATAATTCACCCCTCCACTTT.

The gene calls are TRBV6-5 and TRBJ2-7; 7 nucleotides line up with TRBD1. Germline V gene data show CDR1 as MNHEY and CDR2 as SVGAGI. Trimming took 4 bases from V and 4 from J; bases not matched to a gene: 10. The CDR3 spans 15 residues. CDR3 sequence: CASSSRTGGLYEQYF. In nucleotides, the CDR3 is TGTGCCAGCAGTTCTCGGACAGGCGGCCTTTACGAGCAGTACTTC.

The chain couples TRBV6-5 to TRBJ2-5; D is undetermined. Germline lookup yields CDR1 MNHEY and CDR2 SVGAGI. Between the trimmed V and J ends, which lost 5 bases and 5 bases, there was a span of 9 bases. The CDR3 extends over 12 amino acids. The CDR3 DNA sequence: TGTGCCAGCAGTCCCCGCCGGGAGACCCAGTACTTC. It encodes CASSPRRETQYF.

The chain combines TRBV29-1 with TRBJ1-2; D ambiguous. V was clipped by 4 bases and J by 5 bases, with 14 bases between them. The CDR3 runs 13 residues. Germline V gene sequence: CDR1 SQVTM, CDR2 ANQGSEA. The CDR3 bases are TGCAGCGTTGTCCAGACCCCCTCTTATGGCTACACCTTC. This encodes CSVVQTPSYGYTF.

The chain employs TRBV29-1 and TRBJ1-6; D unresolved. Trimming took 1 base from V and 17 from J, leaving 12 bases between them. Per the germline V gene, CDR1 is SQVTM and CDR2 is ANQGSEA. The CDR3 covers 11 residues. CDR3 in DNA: TGCAGCGTTGAAGTGGGCCGGTTAATCCACTTT. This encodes CSVEVGRLIHF.

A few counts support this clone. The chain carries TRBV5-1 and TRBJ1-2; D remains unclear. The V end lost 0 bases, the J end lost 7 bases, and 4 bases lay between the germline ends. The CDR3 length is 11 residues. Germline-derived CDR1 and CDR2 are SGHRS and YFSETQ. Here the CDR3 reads CASSLGIGYTF. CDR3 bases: TGCGCCAGCAGCTTGGGTATTGGCTACACCTTC.

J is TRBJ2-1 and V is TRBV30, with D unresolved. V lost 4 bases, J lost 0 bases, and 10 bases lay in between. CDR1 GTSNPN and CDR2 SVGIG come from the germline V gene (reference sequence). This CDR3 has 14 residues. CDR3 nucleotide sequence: TGTGCCTGGAATTCGAAAAGCTCCTACAATGAGCAGTTCTTC. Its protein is CAWNSKSSYNEQFF. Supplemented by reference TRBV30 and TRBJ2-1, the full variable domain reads SQTIHQWPATLVQPVGSPLSLECTVEGTSNPNLYWYRQAAGRGLQLLFYSVGIGQISSEVPQNLSASRPQDRQFILSSKKLLLSDSGFYLCAWNSKSSYNEQFFGPGTRLTVL.

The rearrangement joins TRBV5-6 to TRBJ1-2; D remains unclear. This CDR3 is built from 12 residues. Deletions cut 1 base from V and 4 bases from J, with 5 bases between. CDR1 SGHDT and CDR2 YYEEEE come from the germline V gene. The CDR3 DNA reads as TGTGCCAGCAGCTTGTCTGCCTATGGCTACACCTTC. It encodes CASSLSAYGYTF.

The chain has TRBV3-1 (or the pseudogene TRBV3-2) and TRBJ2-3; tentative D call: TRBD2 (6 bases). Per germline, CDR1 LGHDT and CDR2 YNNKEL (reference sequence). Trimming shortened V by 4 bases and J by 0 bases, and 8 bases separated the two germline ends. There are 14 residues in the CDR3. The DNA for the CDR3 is TGTGCCAGCAGCCCGACTAGTAGCACAGATACGCAGTATTTT. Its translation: CASSPTSSTDTQYF.

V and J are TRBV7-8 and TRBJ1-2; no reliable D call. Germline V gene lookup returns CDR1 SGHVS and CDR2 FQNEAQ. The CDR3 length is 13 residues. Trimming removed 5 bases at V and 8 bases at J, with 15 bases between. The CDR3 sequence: CASSPGRPLGYTF. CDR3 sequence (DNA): TGTGCCAGCAGCCCTGGTAGGCCTCTCGGCTACACCTTC.